A selection of T cell receptor beta chains follows, all from one sample in a study of blood T cell repertoires in COVID-19. Profiled with immunoSEQ multiplex PCR; TCRdb holds only in-frame clones, not every one. Of approximately 64,000 clones detected, approximately 90% appear once; the ten largest clones hold over 9%. The sequencing sample was made of PBMCs or T cells enriched from blood (not recorded which). The receptor source for this set is a woman between 35 and 50 years old who had recovered from COVID-19. CDR3s include the opening cysteine and the closing phenylalanine or tryptophan. A D gene is named only where the DNA matches it firmly.

j_call,d_call,v_call,cdr3_nt,cdr3_aa
TRBJ1-6,-,TRBV21-1,TGTGCCAGCAGCAAAGTCTCGGGACAGGGCATCCGTCTCCACTTT,CASSKVSGQGIRLHF
TRBJ2-2,TRBD1,TRBV5-1,TGCGCCAGCAGCTTGGGACAGGGGTCCGGGGAGCTGTTTTTT,CASSLGQGSGELFF
TRBJ2-3,TRBD2,TRBV6-4,TGTGCCAGCAGTGAACGGGGGGACACAGATACGCAGTATTTT,CASSERGDTDTQYF
TRBJ1-2,TRBD1,TRBV19,TGTGCCACCGCACCCGGGACAGGGAGCTATGGCTACACCTTC,CATAPGTGSYGYTF
TRBJ1-5,-,TRBV5-1,TGCGCCAGCAGCCCACAGGGTCCGGATCAGCCCCAGCATTTT,CASSPQGPDQPQHF
TRBJ2-1,-,TRBV24-1,TGTGCCACCACTAGGACTACGCACAATGAGCAGTTCTTC,CATTRTTHNEQFF
TRBJ2-1,-,TRBV5-8,TGTGCCAGCAGCTTGTGGAGGGGTCAGTACAATGAGCAGTTCTTC,CASSLWRGQYNEQFF
TRBJ2-6,-,TRBV21-1,TGTGCCAGCAGCAAAGGAGGCAGGGGCTACTCTGGGGCCAACGTCCTGACTTTC,CASSKGGRGYSGANVLTF
TRBJ2-1,-,TRBV11-3,TGTGCCAGCAGCTCCAGGATCAACTCCTACAATGAGCAGTTCTTC,CASSSRINSYNEQFF
TRBJ2-7,-,TRBV3-1/TRBV3-2,TGTGCCAGCAGCAACCAGGGGTTGGGGGAGCAGTACTTC,CASSNQGLGEQYF
TRBJ1-6,TRBD1,TRBV19,TGTGCCAGTAGTACGGGGACAGTCGGTAATTCACCCCTCCACTTT,CASSTGTVGNSPLHF
TRBJ1-2,-,TRBV10-3,TGTGCCATCAGTGAGTCGTTTGGACATCTAACCGGGGGAGACTACACCTTC,CAISESFGHLTGGDYTF
TRBJ2-3,TRBD2,TRBV5-1,TGCGCCAGCAGCTTGGATGGACTAGCGGGGGGAAATACGCAGTATTTT,CASSLDGLAGGNTQYF
TRBJ2-4,TRBD1,TRBV2,TGTGCCAGCAGCCTACCCGGGACAGGGAAATCGCGGGCTCAGTACTTC,CASSLPGTGKSRAQYF
TRBJ2-3,-,TRBV19,TGTGCCAGTAGTATGCGTGGCGGGCAGGATACGCAGTATTTT,CASSMRGGQDTQYF
TRBJ2-5,TRBD1,TRBV7-2,TGTGCCAGCAGCTTAGGGGACAGGGGAGAGACCCAGTACTTC,CASSLGDRGETQYF